The 15 T cell receptor beta chains below all came from one sample that was sequenced in a study of cytomegalovirus exposure and HLA in healthy donors. PCR was performed using 60 Vbeta and 13 Jbeta primers. Clones were sequenced by immunoSEQ multiplex PCR, and TCRdb holds only the in-frame ones, with some missing. The table has under 150,000 clones, about two thirds seen once. Specimen: PBMCs. The receptor source for this set is a woman aged 55-69 years in good health and CMV-seropositive.

The chain joins TRBV5-1 to TRBJ1-2, with TRBD1 as a possible D gene (5 bases). The CDR3 loop spans 16 amino acids. CDR1 and CDR2 from the germline V gene are SGHRS and YFSETQ. Trimming cost V 4 bases and J 8 bases, with 24 bases left between them. The CDR3: CASSEDTQAHLRGYTF. Here the CDR3 DNA reads TGCGCCAGCAGCGAGGACACCCAAGCCCATTTAAGAGGCTACACCTTC.

This clone was detected a few times. V is TRBV5-1 and J is TRBJ2-1, with TRBD2 matching over 8 bases. Per the germline V gene, CDR1 is SGHRS and CDR2 is YFSETQ. J was trimmed by 10 bases and V by 4 bases; bases with no gene match: 7. The CDR3 is 13 amino acids. The CDR3 DNA is TGCGCCAGCAGCGTCACTAGCGGTTGGGAGCAGTTCTTC. Translation: CASSVTSGWEQFF.

This clone turned up a few times. The chain links TRBV11-2 to TRBJ2-7; D gene uncertain. This CDR3 has 16 amino acids. Looked up from germline, CDR1 is SGHAT and CDR2 is FQNNGV. Trimming pared 5 bases from V and 3 bases from J, leaving 20 bases between. The CDR3: CASSPRAAQVFYEQYF. CDR3 in DNA: TGTGCCAGCAGCCCACGAGCTGCGCAGGTTTTCTACGAGCAGTACTTC.

This clone was seen once. CDR3 nucleotide sequence: TGTGCCAGCAGTGAATGGTCGGGGGGAGGCTACACCTTC. Amino acid sequence: CASSEWSGGGYTF. V usage is TRBV6-1 and J usage is TRBJ1-2; perhaps TRBD1 as D (5 bases). The CDR3 length is 13 residues. From germline, CDR1 is MNHNS and CDR2 SASEGT. V gave up 2 bases and J gave up 8 bases, with 12 bases separating them.

J is TRBJ1-2 and V is TRBV28; D is uncertain. The CDR3 contains 14 residues. V was clipped by 4 bases and J by 8 bases, with 17 bases between them. Germline V CDR1 and CDR2: MDHEN, SYDVKM. The chain's CDR3 is CASSSRGYTGGYTF. For the CDR3, the DNA is TGTGCCAGCAGTTCCCGGGGATACACTGGGGGCTACACCTTC.

The genes are TRBV7-9 and TRBJ2-3; D might be TRBD2 (6 bases). CDR1 and CDR2 (germline): SEHNR, FQNEAQ (reference sequence). The V end lost 2 bases, the J end lost 14 bases, and 17 bases lay between the germline ends. CDR3 size: 13 residues. The CDR3 loop reads CASSLQGTGGGYF. CDR3 in DNA: TGTGCCAGCAGCTTACAAGGGACTGGGGGAGGGTATTTT.

V gene TRBV5-1 combines with J gene TRBJ1-2; no clear D. Germline assignment: CDR1 SGHRS and CDR2 YFSETQ. The CDR3 is 11 residues long. V was trimmed by 0 bases and J by 7 bases, leaving 4 bases between them. CDR3 DNA: TGCGCCAGCAGCTTGGAGAGTGGCTACACCTTC. Its protein product is CASSLESGYTF.

This chain links TRBV11-1 with TRBJ1-5; 9 bases fit TRBD1. This CDR3 region has 18 residues. Germline loops: CDR1 SGHAT, CDR2 FQDESV (reference sequence). The ends lost 1 base at V and 4 bases at J; junction bases unmatched: 11. The CDR3 DNA is TGTGCCAGCAGCTTAGGGCCACCGGGACAGGGAAAAAATCAGCCCCAGCATTTT. It yields the protein CASSLGPPGQGKNQPQHF. The complete variable domain, with remaining parts taken from reference TRBV11-1 and TRBJ1-5, reads EAEVAQSPRYKITEKSQAVAFWCDPISGHATLYWYRQILGQGPELLVQFQDESVVDDSQLPKDRFSAERLKGVDSTLKIQPAELGDSAMYLCASSLGPPGQGKNQPQHFGDGTRLSIL.

This chain links TRBV4-1 with TRBJ2-7; TRBD2 matches at 13 bases. Germline V gene sequence: CDR1 MGHRA, CDR2 YSYEKL. This CDR3 contains 15 residues. Trimming removed 4 bases from V and 7 bases from J; junction bases left unmatched: 7. The CDR3 loop is CASSLTSGGAGEQYF. The CDR3 nucleotides are TGCGCCAGCAGCCTCACTAGCGGGGGGGCGGGGGAGCAGTACTTC.

With respect to this clone: Sequence at one end of the junction differs from germline and may be a read error. The chain has TRBV7-9 and TRBJ1-1, with 8 positions matching TRBD1. The CDR3 consists of 13 residues. Germline CDR1 reads SEHNR; CDR2 reads FQNEAQ (reference sequence). CDR3 coding DNA: TGTTCCAGCAGCCCCATTCAGGGGGCGGGAGCTTTCTTT. Translating it yields CSSSPIQGAGAFF. The complete variable domain, with remaining parts taken from reference TRBV7-9 and TRBJ1-1, reads DTGVSQNPRHKITKRGQNVTFRCDPISEHNRLYWYRQTLGQGPEFLTYFQNEAQLEKSRLLSDRFSAERPKGSFSTLEIQRTEQGDSAMYLCSSSPIQGAGAFFGQGTRLTVV.

This chain links TRBV6-5 with TRBJ1-5; D gene unclear. V dropped 2 bases and J dropped 7 bases, with 9 bases sitting between them. The CDR3 sequence is 13 residues long. Germline CDR1 reads MNHEY; CDR2 reads SVGAGI. The CDR3, as DNA: TGTGCCAGCAGTTACATGGGAGGGCAGCCCCAGCATTTT. Translated: CASSYMGGQPQHF.

The CDR3 loop reads CASTDTPDRLGEQYF. The CDR3 DNA is TGTGCCAGCACCGACACACCAGACCGTTTGGGCGAGCAGTACTTC. The V and J genes are TRBV9 and TRBJ2-7; D remains ambiguous. The CDR3 spans 15 residues. CDR1 and CDR2 from the germline V gene are SGDLS and YYNGEE. V gave up 6 bases and J gave up 6 bases, with 22 bases separating them. Full variable domain (remainder filled in from reference TRBV9 and TRBJ2-7): DSGVTQTPKHLITATGQRVTLRCSPRSGDLSVYWYQQSLDQGLQFLIQYYNGEERAKGNILERFSAQQFPDLHSELNLSSLELGDSALYFCASTDTPDRLGEQYFGPGTRLTVT.

The V call is TRBV29-1, the J call TRBJ2-5; TRBD1 aligns across 7 bases. Trimming took 6 bases from V and 2 from J; bases not matched to a gene: 6. From germline, CDR1 is SQVTM and CDR2 ANQGSEA. This CDR3 is 13 amino acids long. The CDR3 loop is CSVTPTGQETQYF. The CDR3 coding sequence is TGCAGCGTGACCCCGACAGGGCAAGAGACCCAGTACTTC.

Comments on this clone: Other DNA sequences within the sample encode an identical CDR3. The J gene is TRBJ1-2, the V gene TRBV6-4; maybe TRBD1 (5 bases). The CDR3 extends over 17 amino acids. V was shortened by 0 bases and J by 3 bases, with 17 bases between the two germline ends. Germline CDR1 and CDR2: MRHNA and SNTAGT. CDR3 in DNA: TGTGCCAGCAGTGACTCGAGGGGCGGGGGATCGTACTATGGCTACACCTTC. Amino acid sequence: CASSDSRGGGSYYGYTF.

This chain joins TRBV10-1 and TRBJ2-7, with D possibly being TRBD2 (5 bases). The CDR3 length is 13 residues. Germline V gives CDR1 WNHNN, CDR2 SYGVQD (reference sequence). V lost 7 bases and J 4 bases, leaving 14 bases between the germline ends. CDR3 protein: CASTPRAQYEQYF. The CDR3 DNA reads TGCGCCAGCACCCCGCGGGCTCAGTACGAGCAGTACTTC.